This T cell receptor beta chain was sequenced in a study of shared clonotypes between healthy human individuals. The study, taken as a whole, reports: Only blood was sampled; tissue repertoires likely differ. Estimated richness was generally greater in naive than memory subsets.

TCRdb's table, derived via immunoSEQ multiplex PCR, lists solely in-frame clones and lacks some. The table lists about 2.4 million clones, around nine tenths of them singletons. This clone showed up just a few times. Its cognate antigen is unknown. The sequence was collected from a man aged 18 to 29 in good health. Sequencing was carried out using naive CD4+ T cells sorted from blood. Subset here: CD45RA+ positively selected.

CDR3 bases: TGTGCCAGCAGCTTAGAGTATCGGACGGGCTACGAGCAGTACTTC. Translated, it gives CASSLEYRTGYEQYF. The rearrangement joins TRBV7-2 to TRBJ2-7, with D uncertain. The CDR3 consists of 15 residues. With 1 base removed from V and 3 bases from J, the gap between germline ends came to 13 bases. Germline assignment: CDR1 SGHTA and CDR2 FQGNSA.